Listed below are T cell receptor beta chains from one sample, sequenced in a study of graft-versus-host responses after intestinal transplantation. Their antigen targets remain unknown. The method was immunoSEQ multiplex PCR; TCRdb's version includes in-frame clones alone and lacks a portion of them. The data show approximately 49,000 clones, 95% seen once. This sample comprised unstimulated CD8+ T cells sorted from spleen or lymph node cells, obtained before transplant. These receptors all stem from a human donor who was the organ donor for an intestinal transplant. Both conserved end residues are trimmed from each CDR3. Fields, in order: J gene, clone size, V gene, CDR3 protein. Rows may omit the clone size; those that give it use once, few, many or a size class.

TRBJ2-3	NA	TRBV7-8	ASSRNSADTQY
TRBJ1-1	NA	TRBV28	ASSSYSEDSRPGAF
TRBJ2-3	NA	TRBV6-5	ASSYLIEGGTDTQY
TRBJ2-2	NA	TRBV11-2	ASSGRWELF
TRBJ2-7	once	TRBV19	ASSMAATSYEQY
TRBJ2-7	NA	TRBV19	ASSPRQGARVDEQY
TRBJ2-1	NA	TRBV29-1	SVGSGGANEQF
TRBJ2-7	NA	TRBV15	ATSPRGTSDEQY
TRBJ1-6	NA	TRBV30	AWAGGVNNSPLH
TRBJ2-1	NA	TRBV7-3	ASSLNRADEQF
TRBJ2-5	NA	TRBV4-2	ASRGLAEETQY
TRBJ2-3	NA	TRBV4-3	ASSQDTTGGEDTQY
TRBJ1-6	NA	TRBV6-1	ASSEAAGTVVSPLH
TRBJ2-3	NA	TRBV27	ASSLGATTDTQY
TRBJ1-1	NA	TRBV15	ATSTGRLFPDTEAF
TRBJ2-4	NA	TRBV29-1	SVRDLTGGIQY
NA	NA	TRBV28	ASTFRGLTYEQY
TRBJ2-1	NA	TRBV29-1	SFYHRGFNEQF
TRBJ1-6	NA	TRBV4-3	ASSQGSTASSYNSPLH
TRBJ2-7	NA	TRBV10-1	ASSGFPTASYEQY
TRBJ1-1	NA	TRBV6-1	ASRTGGASEAF
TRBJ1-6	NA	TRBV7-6	ASSLGSKAGSYNSPLH
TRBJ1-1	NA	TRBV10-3	AISVGTDALNTEAF
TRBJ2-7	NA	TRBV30	AWTEGGQGFSYEQY
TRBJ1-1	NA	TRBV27	ASSGNGNTEAF
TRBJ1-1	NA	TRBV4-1	ASNTVAGTEAF
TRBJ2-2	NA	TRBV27	ASSEIGAGGPFTGELF
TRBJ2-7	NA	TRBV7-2	ASSPGTSGVEQY
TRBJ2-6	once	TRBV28	ASSYNDDRLGSGANVLT